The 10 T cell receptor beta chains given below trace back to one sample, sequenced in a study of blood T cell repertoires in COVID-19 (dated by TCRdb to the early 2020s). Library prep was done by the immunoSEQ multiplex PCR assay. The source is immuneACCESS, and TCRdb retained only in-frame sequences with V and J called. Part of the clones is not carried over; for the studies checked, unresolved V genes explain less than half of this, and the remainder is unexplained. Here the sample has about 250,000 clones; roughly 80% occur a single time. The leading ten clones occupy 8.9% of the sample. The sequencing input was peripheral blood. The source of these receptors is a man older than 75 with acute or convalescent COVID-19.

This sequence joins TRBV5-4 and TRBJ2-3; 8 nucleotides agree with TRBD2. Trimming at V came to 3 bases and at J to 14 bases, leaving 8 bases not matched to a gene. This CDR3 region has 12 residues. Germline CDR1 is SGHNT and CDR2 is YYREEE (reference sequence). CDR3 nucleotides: TGTGCCAGCAGCTCAACGGGGGGGAGGGTGTATTTT. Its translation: CASSSTGGRVYF.

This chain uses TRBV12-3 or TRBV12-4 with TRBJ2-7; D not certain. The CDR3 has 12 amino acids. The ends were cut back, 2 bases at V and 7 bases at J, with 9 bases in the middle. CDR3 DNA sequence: TGTGCCAGCAGTTTATACCTGAGGGAGCAGTACTTC. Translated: CASSLYLREQYF.

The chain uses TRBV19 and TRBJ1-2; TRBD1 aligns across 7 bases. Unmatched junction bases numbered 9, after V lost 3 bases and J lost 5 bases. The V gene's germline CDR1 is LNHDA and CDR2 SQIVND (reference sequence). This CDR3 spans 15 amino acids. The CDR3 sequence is CASSIGMDRPYGYTF. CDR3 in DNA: TGTGCCAGTAGTATTGGCATGGACAGGCCATATGGCTACACCTTC.

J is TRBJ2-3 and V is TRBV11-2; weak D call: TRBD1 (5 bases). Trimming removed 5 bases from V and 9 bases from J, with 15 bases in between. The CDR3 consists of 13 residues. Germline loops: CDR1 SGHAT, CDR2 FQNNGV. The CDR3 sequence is CASSSRQTGTQYF. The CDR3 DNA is TGTGCCAGCAGCAGCCGACAAACAGGAACGCAGTATTTT.

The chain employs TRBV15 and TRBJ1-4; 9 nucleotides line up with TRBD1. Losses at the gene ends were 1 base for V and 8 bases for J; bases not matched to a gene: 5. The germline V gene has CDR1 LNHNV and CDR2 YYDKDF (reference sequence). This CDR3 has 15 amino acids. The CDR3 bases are TGTGCCACCAGCAGAGCGGGACAGGGAAAAGAAAAACTGTTTTTT. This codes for CATSRAGQGKEKLFF.

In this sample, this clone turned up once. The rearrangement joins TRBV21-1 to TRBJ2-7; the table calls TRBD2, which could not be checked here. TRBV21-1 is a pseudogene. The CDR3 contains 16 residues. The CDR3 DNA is TGTGCCAGCAGCACCTTAGTAGCGGGAGCTGTCTACGAGCAGTACTTC. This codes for CASSTLVAGAVYEQYF.

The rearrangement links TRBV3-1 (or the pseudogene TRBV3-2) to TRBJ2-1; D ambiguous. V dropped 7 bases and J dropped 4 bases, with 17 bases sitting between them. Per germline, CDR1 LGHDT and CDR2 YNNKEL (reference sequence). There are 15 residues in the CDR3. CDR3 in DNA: TGTGCCAGCACCCCCTCCGACTCCCTTTACAATGAGCAGTTCTTC. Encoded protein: CASTPSDSLYNEQFF.

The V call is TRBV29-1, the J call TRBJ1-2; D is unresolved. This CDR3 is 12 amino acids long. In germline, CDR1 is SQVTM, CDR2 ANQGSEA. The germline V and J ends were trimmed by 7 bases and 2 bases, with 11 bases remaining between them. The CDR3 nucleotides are TGCAGCGGCGGAGGGCCGAACTATGGCTACACCTTC. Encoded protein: CSGGGPNYGYTF. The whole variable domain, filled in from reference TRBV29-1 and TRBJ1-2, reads SAVISQKPSRDICQRGTSLTIQCQVDSQVTMMFWYRQQPGQSLTLIATANQGSEATYESGFVIDKFPISRPNLTFSTLTVSNMSPEDSSIYLCSGGGPNYGYTFGSGTRLTVV.

The CDR3 nucleotides read TGTGCCAGCAGCGTAGACTCAGGGCTCCCCTCGGGTCGGTTCTTC. It is translated as CASSVDSGLPSGRFF. This rearrangement joins TRBV9 to TRBJ2-1, with TRBD1 as a possible D gene (5 bases). V shed 0 bases and J shed 15 bases, with 22 bases lying between them. Germline CDR1 is SGDLS and CDR2 is YYNGEE. The CDR3 sequence is 15 residues long.

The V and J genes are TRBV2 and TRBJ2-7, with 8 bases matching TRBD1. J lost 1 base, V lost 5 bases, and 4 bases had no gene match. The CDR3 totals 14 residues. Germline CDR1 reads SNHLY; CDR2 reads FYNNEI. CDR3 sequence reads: CASSSDRGSYEQYF. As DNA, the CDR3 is TGTGCCAGCAGTTCCGACAGGGGTTCCTACGAGCAGTACTTC.